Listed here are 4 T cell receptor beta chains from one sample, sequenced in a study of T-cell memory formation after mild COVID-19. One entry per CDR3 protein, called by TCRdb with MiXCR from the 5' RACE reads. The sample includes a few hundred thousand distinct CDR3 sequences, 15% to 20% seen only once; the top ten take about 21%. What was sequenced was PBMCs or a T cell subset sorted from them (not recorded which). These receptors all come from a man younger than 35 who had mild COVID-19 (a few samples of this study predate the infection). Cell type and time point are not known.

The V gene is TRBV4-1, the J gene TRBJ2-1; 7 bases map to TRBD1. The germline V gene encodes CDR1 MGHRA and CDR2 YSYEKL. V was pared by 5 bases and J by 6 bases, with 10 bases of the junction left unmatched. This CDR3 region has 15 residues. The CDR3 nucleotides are TGCGCCAGCAGCACCGGGACAGTCTCGCGCAATGAGCAGTTCTTC. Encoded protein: CASSTGTVSRNEQFF.

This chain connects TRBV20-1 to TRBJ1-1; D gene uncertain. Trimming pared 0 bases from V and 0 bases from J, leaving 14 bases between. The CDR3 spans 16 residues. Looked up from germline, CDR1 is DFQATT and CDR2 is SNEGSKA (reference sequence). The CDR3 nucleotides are TGCAGTGCTAGAGATTTACAGCAATATATGAACACTGAAGCTTTCTTT. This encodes CSARDLQQYMNTEAFF.

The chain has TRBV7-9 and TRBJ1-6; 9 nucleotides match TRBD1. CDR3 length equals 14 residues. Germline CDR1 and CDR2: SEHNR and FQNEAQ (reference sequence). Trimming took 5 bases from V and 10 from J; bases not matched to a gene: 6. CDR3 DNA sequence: TGTGCCAGCAGCGGGGACAGGGCCCCATCACCCCTCCACTTT. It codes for CASSGDRAPSPLHF.

The DNA for the CDR3 is TGTGCCAGCAGTGCTACGAGCTACGAGCAGTACTTC. Amino acid sequence: CASSATSYEQYF. V usage is TRBV12-3 or TRBV12-4 and J usage is TRBJ2-7, with D unresolved. This CDR3 contains 12 residues. The V end lost 5 bases, the J end lost 3 bases, and 8 bases lay between the germline ends.